This T cell receptor beta chain was recovered during a study of T cell repertoires in cytomegalovirus infection. General study results and limits: Across the ex vivo response, the dominant clonotypes were HLA-C-restricted CMV-specific TCR beta clonotypes.

TCRdb re-called the reads through MiXCR, storing one row per CDR3 protein. The data contain under 850,000 distinct CDR3 sequences, less than 40% of them singletons. After removal of 0 bases from V and 5 bases from J, the junction contained 8 bases not matched to a gene. The CDR3 has 17 residues. Germline CDR1 is LNHNV and CDR2 is YYDKDF (reference sequence). Turning to this clonotype: The antigen remains unidentified.

The chain uses TRBV15 and TRBJ2-2; 8 nucleotides match TRBD2. The sequence derives from a human donor in good health (CMV status not recorded). Some clones in this sample may be carry-over from other donors' samples. What was sequenced was PBMCs. The CDR3 protein is CATSRDPQRGYTGELFF. The CDR3, as DNA: TGTGCCACCAGCAGAGATCCCCAGCGGGGGTATACCGGGGAGCTGTTTTTT.